This T cell receptor (beta chain) was retrieved from a study of Ad26.COV2.S vaccination and SARS-CoV-2 variants. Using immunoSEQ multiplex PCR, the repertoire was profiled, and TCRdb retains in-frame clones only, with some absent. The sample has some 480,000 clones; approximately 90% are singletons. The treatment was: some 19 received Ad26.COV2.S at low or high dose, single or two shots; about five received placebo; per-sample allocation not given. Vaccine and placebo recipients were sampled on day 63 after the first injection. Germline lookup yields CDR1 SGDLS and CDR2 YYNGEE. The CDR3 spans 15 residues. V gave up 4 bases and J gave up 4 bases, with 15 bases separating them.

This clonotype originated in a person between 18 and 60 years old who received the Ad26.COV2.S COVID-19 vaccine or a placebo. The starting material was peripheral blood, obtained in a trial of Ad26.COV2.S vaccine versus placebo. V is TRBV9 and J is TRBJ1-3; D possibly corresponds to TRBD1 (6 bases). The CDR3 sequence: CASSLQGTGGNTIYF. Written as DNA, the CDR3 is TGTGCCAGCAGCCTACAGGGAACAGGAGGAAACACCATATATTTT.